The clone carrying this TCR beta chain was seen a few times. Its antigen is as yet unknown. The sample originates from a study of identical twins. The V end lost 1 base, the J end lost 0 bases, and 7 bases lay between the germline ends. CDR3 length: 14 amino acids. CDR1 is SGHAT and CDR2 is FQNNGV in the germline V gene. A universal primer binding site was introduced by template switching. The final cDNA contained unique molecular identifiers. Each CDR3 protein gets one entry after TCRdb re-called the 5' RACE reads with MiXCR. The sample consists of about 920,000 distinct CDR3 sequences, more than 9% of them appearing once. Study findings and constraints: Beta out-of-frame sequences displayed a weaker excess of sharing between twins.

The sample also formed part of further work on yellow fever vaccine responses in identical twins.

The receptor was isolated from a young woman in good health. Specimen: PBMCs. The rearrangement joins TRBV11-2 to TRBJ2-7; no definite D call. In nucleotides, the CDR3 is TGTGCCAGCAGCTTAGGGATGGACTCCTACGAGCAGTACTTC. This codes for CASSLGMDSYEQYF.